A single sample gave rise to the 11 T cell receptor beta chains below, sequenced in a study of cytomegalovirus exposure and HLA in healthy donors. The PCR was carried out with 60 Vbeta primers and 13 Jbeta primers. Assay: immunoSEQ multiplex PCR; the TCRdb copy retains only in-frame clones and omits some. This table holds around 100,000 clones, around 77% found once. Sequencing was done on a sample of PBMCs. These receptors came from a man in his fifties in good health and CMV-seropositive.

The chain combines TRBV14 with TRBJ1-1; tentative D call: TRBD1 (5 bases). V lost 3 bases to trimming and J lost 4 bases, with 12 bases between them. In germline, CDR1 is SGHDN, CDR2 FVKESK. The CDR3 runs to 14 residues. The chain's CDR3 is CASSQLGRVTEAFF. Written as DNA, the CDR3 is TGTGCCAGCAGCCAGCTGGGCAGGGTCACTGAAGCTTTCTTT.

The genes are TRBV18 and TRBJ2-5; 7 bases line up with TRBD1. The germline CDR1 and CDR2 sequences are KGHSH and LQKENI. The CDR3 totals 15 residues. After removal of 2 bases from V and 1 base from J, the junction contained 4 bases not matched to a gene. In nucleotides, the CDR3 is TGTGCCAGCTCACCAGCCGGACAGGTCCAAGAGACCCAGTACTTC. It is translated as CASSPAGQVQETQYF.

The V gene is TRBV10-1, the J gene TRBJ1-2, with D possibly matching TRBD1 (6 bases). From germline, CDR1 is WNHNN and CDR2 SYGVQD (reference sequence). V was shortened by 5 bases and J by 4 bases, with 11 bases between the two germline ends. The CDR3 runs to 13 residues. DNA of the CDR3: TGCGCCAGCAGTCCCGACAGGCTCTATGGCTACACCTTC. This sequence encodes CASSPDRLYGYTF.

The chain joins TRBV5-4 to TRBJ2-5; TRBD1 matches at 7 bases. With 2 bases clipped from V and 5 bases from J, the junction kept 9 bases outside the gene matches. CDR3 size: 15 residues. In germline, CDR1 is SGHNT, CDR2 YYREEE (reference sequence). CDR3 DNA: TGTGCCAGCAGCTTAGACGGGACAGAGAGGGAGACCCAGTACTTC. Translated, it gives CASSLDGTERETQYF. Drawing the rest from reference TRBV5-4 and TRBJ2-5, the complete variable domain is ETGVTQSPTHLIKTRGQQVTLRCSSQSGHNTVSWYQQALGQGPQFIFQYYREEENGRGNFPPRFSGLQFPNYSSELNVNALELDDSALYLCASSLDGTERETQYFGPGTRLLVL.

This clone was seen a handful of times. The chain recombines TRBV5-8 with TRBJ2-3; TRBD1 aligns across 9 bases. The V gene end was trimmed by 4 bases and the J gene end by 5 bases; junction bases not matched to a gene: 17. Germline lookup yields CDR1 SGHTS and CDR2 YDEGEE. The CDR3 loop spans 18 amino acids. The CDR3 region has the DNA TGTGCCAGCAGCCCGGGACAGGGAACCGGGTATCGAGGAGATACGCAGTATTTT. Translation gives CASSPGQGTGYRGDTQYF.

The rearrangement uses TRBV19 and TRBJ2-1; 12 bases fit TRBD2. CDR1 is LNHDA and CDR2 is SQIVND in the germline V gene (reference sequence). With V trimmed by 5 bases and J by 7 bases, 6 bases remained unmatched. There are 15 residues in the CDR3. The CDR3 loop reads CASSRTSGVRNEQFF. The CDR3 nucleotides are TGTGCCAGTAGTCGGACTAGCGGGGTTAGGAATGAGCAGTTCTTC.

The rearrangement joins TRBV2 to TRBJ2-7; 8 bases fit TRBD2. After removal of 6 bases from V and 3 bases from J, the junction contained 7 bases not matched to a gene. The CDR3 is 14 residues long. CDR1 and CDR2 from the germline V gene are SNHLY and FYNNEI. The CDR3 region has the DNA TGTGCCAGCAGCAACGGACTAGCCGGCTACGAGCAGTACTTC. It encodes CASSNGLAGYEQYF.

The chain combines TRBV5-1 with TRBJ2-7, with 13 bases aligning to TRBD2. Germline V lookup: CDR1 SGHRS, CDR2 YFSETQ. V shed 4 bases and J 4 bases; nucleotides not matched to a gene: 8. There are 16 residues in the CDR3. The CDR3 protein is CASSLGTSGAVYEQYF. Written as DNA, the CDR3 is TGCGCCAGCAGCCTCGGGACTAGCGGGGCGGTATACGAGCAGTACTTC.

The CDR3 sequence is CASSLFVAGSSPLHF. CDR3 DNA sequence: TGTGCCAGCAGCTTATTCGTGGCAGGTTCATCACCCCTCCACTTT. The V call is TRBV7-2, the J call TRBJ1-6; no reliable D call. The V end lost 2 bases, the J end lost 10 bases, and 15 bases lay between the germline ends. The CDR3 length is 15 residues. Germline V gene lookup returns CDR1 SGHTA and CDR2 FQGNSA.

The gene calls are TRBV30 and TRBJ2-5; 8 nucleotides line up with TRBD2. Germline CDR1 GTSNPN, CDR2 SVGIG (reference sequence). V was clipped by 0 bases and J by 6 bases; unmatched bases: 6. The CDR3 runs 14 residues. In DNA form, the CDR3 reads TGTGCCTGGAGTGTAGGGGGACTAGTAAAGACCCAGTACTTC. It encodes CAWSVGGLVKTQYF.

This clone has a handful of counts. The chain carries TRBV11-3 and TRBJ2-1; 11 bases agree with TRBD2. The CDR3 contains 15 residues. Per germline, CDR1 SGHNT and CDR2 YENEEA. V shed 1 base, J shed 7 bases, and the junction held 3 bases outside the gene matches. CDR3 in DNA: TGTGCCAGCAGCTTAGGACTAGCGGGGTCGAATGAGCAGTTCTTC. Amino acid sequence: CASSLGLAGSNEQFF.